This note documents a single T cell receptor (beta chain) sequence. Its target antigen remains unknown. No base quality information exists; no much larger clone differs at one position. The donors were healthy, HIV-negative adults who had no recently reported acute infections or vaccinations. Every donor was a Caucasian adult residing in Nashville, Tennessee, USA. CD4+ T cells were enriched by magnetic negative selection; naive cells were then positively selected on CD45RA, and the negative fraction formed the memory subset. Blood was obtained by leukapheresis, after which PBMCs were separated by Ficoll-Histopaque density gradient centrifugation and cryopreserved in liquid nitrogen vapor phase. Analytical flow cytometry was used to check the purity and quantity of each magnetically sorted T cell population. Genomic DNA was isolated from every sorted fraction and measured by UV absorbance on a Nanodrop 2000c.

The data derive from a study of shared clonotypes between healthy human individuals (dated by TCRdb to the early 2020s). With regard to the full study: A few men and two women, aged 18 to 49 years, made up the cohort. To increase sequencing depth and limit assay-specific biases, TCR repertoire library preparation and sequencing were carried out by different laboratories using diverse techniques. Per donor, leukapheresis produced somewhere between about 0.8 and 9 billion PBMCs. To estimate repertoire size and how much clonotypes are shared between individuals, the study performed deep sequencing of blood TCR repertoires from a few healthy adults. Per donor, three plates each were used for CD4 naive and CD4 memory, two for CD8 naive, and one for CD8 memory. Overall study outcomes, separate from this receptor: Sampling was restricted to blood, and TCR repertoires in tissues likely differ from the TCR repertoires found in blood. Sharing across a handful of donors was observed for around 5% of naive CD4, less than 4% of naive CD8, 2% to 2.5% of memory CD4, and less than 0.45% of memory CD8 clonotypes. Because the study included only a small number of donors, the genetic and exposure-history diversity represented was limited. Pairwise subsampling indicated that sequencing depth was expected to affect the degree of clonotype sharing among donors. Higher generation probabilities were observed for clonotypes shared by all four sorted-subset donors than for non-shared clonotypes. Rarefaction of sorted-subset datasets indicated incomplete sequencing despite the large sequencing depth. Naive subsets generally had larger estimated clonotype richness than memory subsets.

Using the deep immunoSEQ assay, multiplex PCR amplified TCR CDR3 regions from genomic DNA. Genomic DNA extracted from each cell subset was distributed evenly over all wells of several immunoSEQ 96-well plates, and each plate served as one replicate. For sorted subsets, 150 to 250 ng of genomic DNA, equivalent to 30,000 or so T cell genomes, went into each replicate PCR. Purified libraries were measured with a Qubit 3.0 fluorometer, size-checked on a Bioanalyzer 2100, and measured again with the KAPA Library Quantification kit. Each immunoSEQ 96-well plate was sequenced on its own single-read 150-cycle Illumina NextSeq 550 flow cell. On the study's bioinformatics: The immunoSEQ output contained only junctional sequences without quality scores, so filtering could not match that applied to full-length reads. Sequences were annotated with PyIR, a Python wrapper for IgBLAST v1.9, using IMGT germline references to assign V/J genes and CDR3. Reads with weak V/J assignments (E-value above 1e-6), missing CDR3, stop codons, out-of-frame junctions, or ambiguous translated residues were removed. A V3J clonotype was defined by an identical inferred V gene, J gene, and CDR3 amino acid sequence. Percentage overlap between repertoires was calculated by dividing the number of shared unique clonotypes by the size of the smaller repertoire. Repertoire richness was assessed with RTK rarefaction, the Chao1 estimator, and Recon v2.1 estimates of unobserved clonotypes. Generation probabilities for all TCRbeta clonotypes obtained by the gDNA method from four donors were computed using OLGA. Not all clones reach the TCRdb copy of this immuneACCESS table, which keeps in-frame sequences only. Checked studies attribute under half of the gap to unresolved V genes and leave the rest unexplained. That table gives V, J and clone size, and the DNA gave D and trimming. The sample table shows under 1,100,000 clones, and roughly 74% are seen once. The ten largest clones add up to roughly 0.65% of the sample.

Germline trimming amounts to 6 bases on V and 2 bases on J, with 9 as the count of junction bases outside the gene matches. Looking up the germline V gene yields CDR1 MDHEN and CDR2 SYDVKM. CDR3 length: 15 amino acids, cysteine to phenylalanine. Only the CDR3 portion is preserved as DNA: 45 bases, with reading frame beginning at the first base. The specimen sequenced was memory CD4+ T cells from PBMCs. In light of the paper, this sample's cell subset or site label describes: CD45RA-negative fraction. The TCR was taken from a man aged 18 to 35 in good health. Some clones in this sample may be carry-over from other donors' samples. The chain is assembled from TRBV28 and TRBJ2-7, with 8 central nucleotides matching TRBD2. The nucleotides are TGTGCCAGCAGATCAGGGGCGGGAGGAGCCTACGAGCAGTACTTC. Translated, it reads CASRSGAGGAYEQYF.